The clone carrying this TCR beta chain counts as medium-sized. Method: immunoSEQ multiplex PCR; TCRdb's copy keeps in-frame clones and lacks some. This table holds about 40,000 clones, approximately 91% found once. The sample belongs to a study of T cell changes during pregnancy in multiple sclerosis. V shed 3 bases and J shed 3 bases, with 8 bases lying between them. The CDR3 loop spans 13 amino acids. Germline CDR1 SEHNR, CDR2 FQNEAQ (reference sequence). The TCR sequence derives from a female donor with multiple sclerosis, enrolled in a pregnancy study. The specimen sequenced was PBMCs (not recorded whether the cells were cultured). The chain uses TRBV7-9 and TRBJ1-1; possibly TRBD1 for D (6 bases). The CDR3 DNA reads as TGTGCCAGCAGCTTTTACAGGGACACTGAAGCTTTCTTT. As protein: CASSFYRDTEAFF.